The sequence of this T cell receptor (beta chain) was determined in a study of blood T cells in healthy people across ages. Whole-study results and caveats: More naive CD4+ cells and higher diversity marked long-lived donors relative to aged donors.

The germline gives CDR1 SGHTA, CDR2 FQGNSA. V lost 1 base, J lost 1 base, and 13 bases lay in between. This CDR3 has 16 residues. Using a J-beta primer mix together with a sample-barcoded 5' primer, a second PCR was run for roughly 7 to 11 cycles. TCRdb redid the calling of the 5' RACE reads with MiXCR, one entry per CDR3 protein. The data hold some 850,000 distinct CDR3 sequences, with 25% to 30% observed a single time. The donors, all healthy, were Caucasians living in Russia, aged roughly 6 to 90. This clonotype was recorded a few times. Its antigen remains unidentified. These same records also appear under a second study, on T cells of mothers and their children. This second study notes: Sequencing got over 8 million TCR beta CDR3 reads from each mother and around 3.1 million from each child. Related mother-child pairs shared marginally more repertoire than unrelated pairs, though not significantly.

This chain uses TRBV7-2 with TRBJ1-2; D uncertain. The sample taken for sequencing was blood. The TCR comes from a boy aged 10-17 years in good health. CDR3 in amino acids: CASSLEGGRFNYGYTF. The CDR3 nucleotides are TGTGCCAGCAGCTTAGAGGGAGGACGGTTTAACTATGGCTACACCTTC. Complete variable domain (other parts from reference TRBV7-2 and TRBJ1-2): GAGVSQSPSNKVTEKGKDVELRCDPISGHTALYWYRQSLGQGLEFLIYFQGNSAPDKSGLPSDRFSAERTGGSVSTLTIQRTQQEDSAVYLCASSLEGGRFNYGYTFGSGTRLTVV.